Listed below are T cell receptor beta chains from one sample, sequenced in a study of identical twins. TCRdb reprocessed the 5' RACE reads with MiXCR, giving one entry per CDR3 protein. The repertoire holds nearly 650,000 distinct CDR3 sequences, with roughly 7.1% as singletons. The same sample was also studied in work on yellow fever vaccine responses in identical twins.

Sequencing was done on a sample of PBMCs. The receptors stem from a woman aged 18-35 years in good health. The CDR3 runs from the conserved cysteine through the conserved F or W. Each record gives: V gene, J gene, D gene, clone size, CDR3 DNA, CDR3 protein. A D gene is named only where the DNA matches it firmly. The listing skips clone size in some rows; elsewhere it reads once, few, many or a size class.

V gene: TRBV3-1; J gene: TRBJ2-1; D gene: NA; clone size: few; CDR3 DNA: TGTGCCAGCAGCCAAGAGGGCGGAGGGAATAGTAAGCAGTTCTTC; CDR3 protein: CASSQEGGGNSKQFF
V gene: TRBV28; J gene: TRBJ2-7; D gene: TRBD1; clone size: few; CDR3 DNA: TGTGCCAGCAGTCCATATGGGACAGGGGACGACTACGAGCAGTACTTC; CDR3 protein: CASSPYGTGDDYEQYF
V gene: TRBV12-5; J gene: TRBJ2-5; D gene: NA; clone size: NA; CDR3 DNA: TGTGCTAGTGGTTTCGCTGGGGGGAAGGAGACCCAGTACTTC; CDR3 protein: CASGFAGGKETQYF
V gene: TRBV4-1; J gene: TRBJ1-2; D gene: NA; clone size: NA; CDR3 DNA: TGCGCCAGCAGCCAAGTATCCGGGATTAACTATGGCTACACCTTC; CDR3 protein: CASSQVSGINYGYTF
V gene: TRBV6-6; J gene: TRBJ1-1; D gene: NA; clone size: NA; CDR3 DNA: TGTGCCAGCAGCACTGGACAGAAAGCTTTCTTT; CDR3 protein: CASSTGQKAFF
V gene: TRBV5-1; J gene: TRBJ2-3; D gene: NA; clone size: few; CDR3 DNA: TGCGCCAGCAGTAGGGGAAGTGCAGATACGCAGTATTTT; CDR3 protein: CASSRGSADTQYF
V gene: TRBV20-1; J gene: TRBJ1-1; D gene: NA; clone size: NA; CDR3 DNA: TGCAGTGCCACAAACATGAACACTGAAGCTTTCTTT; CDR3 protein: CSATNMNTEAFF
V gene: TRBV15; J gene: TRBJ2-5; D gene: NA; clone size: NA; CDR3 DNA: TGTGCCACCAGCAGAGTCCTACAAGAGCAAGAGACCCAGTACTTC; CDR3 protein: CATSRVLQEQETQYF
V gene: TRBV29-1; J gene: TRBJ1-4; D gene: NA; clone size: few; CDR3 DNA: TGCAGCGTCGAGGGAGCAACTAATGAAAAACTGTTTTTT; CDR3 protein: CSVEGATNEKLFF
V gene: TRBV2; J gene: TRBJ2-1; D gene: NA; clone size: NA; CDR3 DNA: TGTGCCAGCAGCGAAGAGGGAAGAAACTCCTACAATGAGCAGTTCTTC; CDR3 protein: CASSEEGRNSYNEQFF
V gene: TRBV7-8; J gene: TRBJ2-7; D gene: NA; clone size: NA; CDR3 DNA: TGTGCCAGCAGCTTACGGACACAGGGCTACGAGCAGTACTTC; CDR3 protein: CASSLRTQGYEQYF
V gene: TRBV20-1; J gene: TRBJ2-2; D gene: NA; clone size: NA; CDR3 DNA: TGCAGTGCTAGAGACGCCACCCGCGGACACAACACCGGGGAGCTGTTTTTT; CDR3 protein: CSARDATRGHNTGELFF
V gene: TRBV7-8; J gene: TRBJ2-5; D gene: TRBD2; clone size: few; CDR3 DNA: TGTGCCAGCGACGATAGAACAAAGCGGGGGAGGTACCAAGAGACCCAGTACTTC; CDR3 protein: CASDDRTKRGRYQETQYF
V gene: TRBV10-3; J gene: TRBJ2-7; D gene: TRBD1; clone size: NA; CDR3 DNA: TGTGCCATCAGTGAGTCGAAGGACAGGCCCTACGAGCAGTACTTC; CDR3 protein: CAISESKDRPYEQYF
V gene: TRBV5-6; J gene: TRBJ2-2; D gene: NA; clone size: few; CDR3 DNA: TGTGCCAGCCGGGCCCCGAACACCGGGGAGCTGTTTTTT; CDR3 protein: CASRAPNTGELFF
V gene: TRBV6-5; J gene: TRBJ2-7; D gene: NA; clone size: NA; CDR3 DNA: TGTGCCAGCAGTTACTCGGGTAGGAGCTCCTACGAGCAGTACTTC; CDR3 protein: CASSYSGRSSYEQYF
V gene: TRBV4-1; J gene: TRBJ1-4; D gene: NA; clone size: NA; CDR3 DNA: TGCGCCAGCAGCCAATCCTTGCGACAGTCCCATGCAACTAATGAAAAACTGTTTTTT; CDR3 protein: CASSQSLRQSHATNEKLFF
V gene: TRBV7-9; J gene: TRBJ2-3; D gene: TRBD1; clone size: few; CDR3 DNA: TGTGCCAGCACCAAGGGACAGCTAGGGCAGTATTTT; CDR3 protein: CASTKGQLGQYF
V gene: TRBV7-9; J gene: TRBJ1-5; D gene: NA; clone size: NA; CDR3 DNA: TGTGCCAGCAGACAAGGAGAGGGTCAGCCCCAGCATTTT; CDR3 protein: CASRQGEGQPQHF
V gene: TRBV10-3; J gene: TRBJ2-1; D gene: NA; clone size: few; CDR3 DNA: TGTGCCATCAGTGAGTCCCCTCCCAATGAGCAGTTCTTC; CDR3 protein: CAISESPPNEQFF
V gene: TRBV20-1; J gene: TRBJ2-7; D gene: TRBD2; clone size: NA; CDR3 DNA: TGCAGTGCTGGACTAGCGATCGACGAGCAGTACTTC; CDR3 protein: CSAGLAIDEQYF
V gene: TRBV11-2; J gene: TRBJ2-3; D gene: TRBD1; clone size: many; CDR3 DNA: TGTGCCAGCAGCTTATTGGGGACAGGACCCACAGATACGCAGTATTTT; CDR3 protein: CASSLLGTGPTDTQYF
V gene: TRBV7-2; J gene: TRBJ2-2; D gene: TRBD2; clone size: NA; CDR3 DNA: TGTGCCAGCAGCCCTAGCGGGCTGAACACCGGGGAGCTGTTTTTT; CDR3 protein: CASSPSGLNTGELFF
V gene: TRBV20-1; J gene: TRBJ2-1; D gene: NA; clone size: many; CDR3 DNA: TGCAGTGCTAGGGAGACTAGTGCCTATGAGCAGTTCTTC; CDR3 protein: CSARETSAYEQFF
V gene: TRBV7-2; J gene: TRBJ2-4; D gene: NA; clone size: many; CDR3 DNA: TGTGCCAGCAGCCCGGGAATAGTGTCCCACATTCAGTACTTC; CDR3 protein: CASSPGIVSHIQYF
V gene: TRBV7-6; J gene: TRBJ2-2; D gene: NA; clone size: few; CDR3 DNA: TGTGCCAGCGTAGGACGGTCGAACACCGGGGAGCTGTTTTTT; CDR3 protein: CASVGRSNTGELFF
V gene: TRBV3-1; J gene: TRBJ1-1; D gene: NA; clone size: NA; CDR3 DNA: TGTGCCAGCAGCCAAGATTCATTAATGGCTGGGGCTTTCTTT; CDR3 protein: CASSQDSLMAGAFF
V gene: TRBV6-2/TRBV6-3; J gene: TRBJ2-3; D gene: NA; clone size: few; CDR3 DNA: TGTGCCAGCAGTCACCCCGGCAGCACAGATACGCAGTATTTT; CDR3 protein: CASSHPGSTDTQYF
V gene: TRBV12-3/TRBV12-4; J gene: TRBJ1-2; D gene: NA; clone size: few; CDR3 DNA: TGTGCCAGCAGTCCCATTCTTGGCTTTAGGGGGGTCGGGACTAACTATGGCTACACCTTC; CDR3 protein: CASSPILGFRGVGTNYGYTF
V gene: TRBV6-1; J gene: TRBJ1-4; D gene: TRBD1; clone size: NA; CDR3 DNA: TGTGCCAGCAGTGAAAATAGGGGACAGCTGAATGAAAAACTGTTTTTT; CDR3 protein: CASSENRGQLNEKLFF
V gene: TRBV6-4; J gene: TRBJ2-1; D gene: TRBD1; clone size: NA; CDR3 DNA: TGTGCCAGCGGAATAGACGGGACAGGGAAGAATGAGCAGTTCTTC; CDR3 protein: CASGIDGTGKNEQFF
V gene: TRBV24-1; J gene: TRBJ2-1; D gene: NA; clone size: many; CDR3 DNA: TGTGCCACCAGTGACGCTACTTGGCGGGAAGGGACTGAGCAGTTCTTC; CDR3 protein: CATSDATWREGTEQFF
V gene: TRBV7-9; J gene: TRBJ1-4; D gene: TRBD1; clone size: few; CDR3 DNA: TGTGCCAGCAGAGCGGACAGGGGGAACGGAAAACTGTTTTTT; CDR3 protein: CASRADRGNGKLFF
V gene: TRBV7-3; J gene: TRBJ2-1; D gene: NA; clone size: once; CDR3 DNA: TGTGCCAGCAGCTCCGATTCGCGAGGGTCCTACAATGAGCAGTTCTTC; CDR3 protein: CASSSDSRGSYNEQFF
V gene: TRBV4-2; J gene: TRBJ2-7; D gene: NA; clone size: NA; CDR3 DNA: TGTGCCAGCAGCATAAACCTGATTTCCACGCCTAGGTTAGAGGGCGAGCAGTACTTC; CDR3 protein: CASSINLISTPRLEGEQYF
V gene: TRBV29-1; J gene: TRBJ2-1; D gene: NA; clone size: few; CDR3 DNA: TGCAGCGTCGCCACTCGTAGCTCCTACAATGAGCAGTTCTTC; CDR3 protein: CSVATRSSYNEQFF
V gene: TRBV12-3/TRBV12-4; J gene: TRBJ2-3; D gene: NA; clone size: many; CDR3 DNA: TGTGCCAGCAGTTTACCTCAAGAAACAGATACGCAGTATTTT; CDR3 protein: CASSLPQETDTQYF
V gene: TRBV5-1; J gene: TRBJ2-5; D gene: NA; clone size: many; CDR3 DNA: TGCGCCAGCAGCTTGAGAGGTGTTTTAGCAGCATTACAAGAGACCCAGTACTTC; CDR3 protein: CASSLRGVLAALQETQYF
V gene: TRBV5-1; J gene: TRBJ2-3; D gene: NA; clone size: NA; CDR3 DNA: TGCGCCAGCACCGGAGCGGCCCTCCCCACAGATACGCAGTATTTT; CDR3 protein: CASTGAALPTDTQYF
V gene: TRBV27; J gene: TRBJ1-6; D gene: NA; clone size: many; CDR3 DNA: TGTGCCAGCAGTTTCGGCCAGGCGGGTTCACCCCTCCACTTT; CDR3 protein: CASSFGQAGSPLHF
V gene: TRBV21-1; J gene: TRBJ1-1; D gene: NA; clone size: few; CDR3 DNA: TGTGCCAGCAGGGGGAGGGGGCTTTACGGTTTCTTT; CDR3 protein: CASRGRGLYGFF
V gene: TRBV7-9; J gene: TRBJ2-5; D gene: NA; clone size: NA; CDR3 DNA: TGTGCCAGCAGCTTAACGCCGCGGGGCCAAGAGACCCAGTACTTC; CDR3 protein: CASSLTPRGQETQYF
V gene: TRBV28; J gene: TRBJ2-1; D gene: TRBD2; clone size: few; CDR3 DNA: TGTGCCACGGGACTAGCGGCCCCTGAGCAGTTCTTC; CDR3 protein: CATGLAAPEQFF
V gene: TRBV7-8; J gene: TRBJ2-3; D gene: TRBD1; clone size: NA; CDR3 DNA: TGTGCCAGCAGCTCGTCTGGACAGGTGGCTGCAGATACGCAGTATTTT; CDR3 protein: CASSSSGQVAADTQYF
V gene: TRBV5-5; J gene: TRBJ1-3; D gene: NA; clone size: many; CDR3 DNA: TGTGCCAGCAGCTTGGACGGTCCAAGCTCTGGAAACACCATATATTTT; CDR3 protein: CASSLDGPSSGNTIYF
V gene: TRBV11-2; J gene: TRBJ2-2; D gene: NA; clone size: few; CDR3 DNA: TGTGCCAGCAGCTTAGTCACAGGACTCCCCGGGGAGCTGTTTTTT; CDR3 protein: CASSLVTGLPGELFF
V gene: TRBV2; J gene: TRBJ2-3; D gene: NA; clone size: few; CDR3 DNA: TGTGCCAGCAAGCAGGGCACAGATACGCAGTATTTT; CDR3 protein: CASKQGTDTQYF
V gene: TRBV2; J gene: TRBJ2-1; D gene: NA; clone size: many; CDR3 DNA: TGTGCCAGCAGTGACTTACCAGACTACAATGAGCAGTTCTTC; CDR3 protein: CASSDLPDYNEQFF
V gene: TRBV10-2; J gene: TRBJ1-5; D gene: NA; clone size: NA; CDR3 DNA: TGCGCCAGCAGTGAGTCGGGCCAGGGCAGAGAGCCCCAGCATTTT; CDR3 protein: CASSESGQGREPQHF
V gene: TRBV12-3/TRBV12-4; J gene: TRBJ1-2; D gene: NA; clone size: NA; CDR3 DNA: TGTGCCAGCAGTTTATCCCCGGCCAGCGGGTATGGCTACACCTTC; CDR3 protein: CASSLSPASGYGYTF
V gene: TRBV4-1; J gene: TRBJ2-5; D gene: NA; clone size: few; CDR3 DNA: TGCGCCAGCAGCCCCACGCTGGGGGAGACCCAGTACTTC; CDR3 protein: CASSPTLGETQYF
V gene: TRBV10-2; J gene: TRBJ2-3; D gene: NA; clone size: NA; CDR3 DNA: TGCGCCAGCACGGACTTTTCTAGCACAGATACGCAGTATTTT; CDR3 protein: CASTDFSSTDTQYF
V gene: TRBV28; J gene: TRBJ2-5; D gene: NA; clone size: few; CDR3 DNA: TGTGCCAGCAGTTTTTTCCGACCGACAGGACAAGAGACCCAGTACTTC; CDR3 protein: CASSFFRPTGQETQYF
V gene: TRBV24-1; J gene: TRBJ2-5; D gene: TRBD1; clone size: NA; CDR3 DNA: TGTGCCACCAGTGATAGGGACAGGGACGGAGAGACCCAGTACTTC; CDR3 protein: CATSDRDRDGETQYF
V gene: TRBV12-3/TRBV12-4; J gene: TRBJ1-5; D gene: NA; clone size: many; CDR3 DNA: TGTGCCAGCAGTCCCCTGGCAATAAATCAGCCCCAGCATTTT; CDR3 protein: CASSPLAINQPQHF